The source of this TCR beta chain is a study of technical replicates of blood from several donors. Assay used: immunoSEQ multiplex PCR; TCRdb lists only in-frame clones, some missing. This repertoire shows some 63,000 clones, just under 90% found once; its top ten account for roughly 5.2%. In germline, CDR1 is SGHVS, CDR2 FNYEAQ. Losses at the gene ends were 0 bases for V and 6 bases for J; bases not matched to a gene: 6. The CDR3 runs 17 residues. The chain is built from TRBV7-6 and TRBJ2-1; 12 positions agree with TRBD2. The clonotype was recovered from a human donor in good health. Some clones in this sample may be carry-over from other donors' samples. The source material was PBMCs. Written as DNA, the CDR3 is TGTGCCAGCAGCTTAGCGGGAGGACTAGCGGGGACCAATGAGCAGTTCTTC. This sequence encodes CASSLAGGLAGTNEQFF. Drawing the rest from reference TRBV7-6 and TRBJ2-1, the complete variable domain is GAGVSQSPRYKVTKRGQDVALRCDPISGHVSLYWYRQALGQGPEFLTYFNYEAQQDKSGLPNDRFSAERPEGSISTLTIQRTEQRDSAMYRCASSLAGGLAGTNEQFFGPGTRLTVL.